These 9 T cell receptor beta chains were sequenced from one sample in a study of shared T cell receptors in the human thymus. Measured with immunoSEQ multiplex PCR; TCRdb has only the in-frame clones, and not every one. The repertoire holds over 450,000 clones, with 75% to 85% as singletons. This sample was also put to use in a study of human thymus T cells.

Material for sequencing was thymocytes. These receptors all come from a boy less than two years old with a congenital heart defect.

This clone was counted only a few times. The chain uses TRBV10-2 and TRBJ2-2; D perhaps matches TRBD1 (6 bases). Germline CDR1 and CDR2: WSHSY and SAAADI. This CDR3 is built from 14 residues. Trimming shortened V by 1 base and J by 6 bases, and 9 bases separated the two germline ends. CDR3 protein: CASSEWGPSGELFF. In nucleotides, the CDR3 is TGCGCCAGCAGTGAGTGGGGGCCCTCCGGGGAGCTGTTTTTT.

The chain combines TRBV25-1 with TRBJ2-5, with 8 bases matching TRBD1. CDR1 and CDR2 from the germline V gene are MGHDK and SYGVNS. CDR3 length: 14 amino acids. The V segment lost 4 bases and the J segment 4 bases; nucleotides outside the gene matches: 5. The CDR3 coding sequence is TGTGCCAGCAGTGCAGGGGGCTGGGGAGAGACCCAGTACTTC. Translated, it gives CASSAGGWGETQYF.

On this clone: Sequence at one end of the junction differs from germline and may be a read error. V usage is TRBV7-4 and J usage is TRBJ1-1; possibly TRBD1 for D (5 bases). The CDR3 sequence is 13 residues long. Germline assignment: CDR1 SGHVT and CDR2 SQSDAQ. CDR3 DNA: TGTGCCAGCAGCTTGGTAGGGGATGCTGAGGCTTTCTTT. It codes for CASSLVGDAEAFF.

This sequence joins TRBV4-3 and TRBJ2-1; D is possibly TRBD2 (6 bases). The V gene lost 1 base and the J gene lost 7 bases, with 29 bases spanning the gap. The germline CDR1 and CDR2 sequences are LGHNA and YSLEER. This CDR3 is 20 amino acids long. CDR3 amino acids: CASSQVAELLGDLFGNEQFF. The CDR3 coding sequence is TGCGCCAGCAGCCAAGTAGCGGAGCTTCTGGGGGATCTCTTCGGGAATGAGCAGTTCTTC.

The sample holds a few counts of this clone. The chain uses TRBV5-8 and TRBJ1-5; 7 bases map to TRBD1. V trimming: 4 bases; J trimming: 0 bases; junction bases outside the gene matches: 10. The CDR3 covers 17 residues. In germline, CDR1 is SGHTS, CDR2 YDEGEE. This CDR3 reads CASSGDRVRASNQPQHF. The CDR3 nucleotides are TGTGCCAGCAGCGGCGACAGGGTTAGGGCTAGCAATCAGCCCCAGCATTTT.

The table lists this clone with a few counts. The V call is TRBV2, the J call TRBJ1-2; D possibly corresponds to TRBD1 (5 bases). Germline CDR1 SNHLY, CDR2 FYNNEI. Trimming removed 4 bases at V and 3 bases at J, with 9 bases between. This CDR3 is built from 13 residues. The CDR3 here is CASSGQNYYGYTF. The CDR3 DNA reads TGTGCCAGCAGTGGACAGAACTACTATGGCTACACCTTC.

The chain recombines TRBV7-6 with TRBJ2-1; 12 nucleotides agree with TRBD2. CDR3 length: 19 residues. Per the germline V gene, CDR1 is SGHVS and CDR2 is FNYEAQ. V shed 6 bases, J shed 8 bases, and the junction held 20 bases outside the gene matches. CDR3 nucleotides: TGTGCCAGCAGTCGCGGGACTAGCGGGCGGACCACACCAACTGATGAGCAGTTCTTC. Amino acid sequence: CASSRGTSGRTTPTDEQFF.

The chain combines TRBV18 with TRBJ2-7; 14 bases are a match to TRBD2. Trimming at V came to 3 bases and at J to 12 bases, leaving 10 bases not matched to a gene. The CDR3 runs to 15 residues. Germline CDR1 KGHSH, CDR2 LQKENI. The CDR3 nucleotides are TGTGCCAGCTCACCGGGACTAGCGGGAGACCTCCAGGGGTACTTC. Translation gives CASSPGLAGDLQGYF. Variable domain in full (rest from reference TRBV18 and TRBJ2-7): NAGVMQNPRHLVRRRGQEARLRCSPMKGHSHVYWYRQLPEEGLKFMVYLQKENIIDESGMPKERFSAEFPKEGPSILRIQQVVRGDSAAYFCASSPGLAGDLQGYFGPGTRLTVT.

The gene calls are TRBV27 and TRBJ2-3; 7 bases are shared with TRBD2. V was clipped by 4 bases and J by 4 bases; unmatched bases: 8. Per the germline V gene, CDR1 is MNHEY and CDR2 is SMNVEV (reference sequence). This CDR3 has 15 residues. The CDR3 bases are TGTGCCAGCAGTTGTGAGGGAGGGCTGGCAGATACGCAGTATTTT. This codes for CASSCEGGLADTQYF.